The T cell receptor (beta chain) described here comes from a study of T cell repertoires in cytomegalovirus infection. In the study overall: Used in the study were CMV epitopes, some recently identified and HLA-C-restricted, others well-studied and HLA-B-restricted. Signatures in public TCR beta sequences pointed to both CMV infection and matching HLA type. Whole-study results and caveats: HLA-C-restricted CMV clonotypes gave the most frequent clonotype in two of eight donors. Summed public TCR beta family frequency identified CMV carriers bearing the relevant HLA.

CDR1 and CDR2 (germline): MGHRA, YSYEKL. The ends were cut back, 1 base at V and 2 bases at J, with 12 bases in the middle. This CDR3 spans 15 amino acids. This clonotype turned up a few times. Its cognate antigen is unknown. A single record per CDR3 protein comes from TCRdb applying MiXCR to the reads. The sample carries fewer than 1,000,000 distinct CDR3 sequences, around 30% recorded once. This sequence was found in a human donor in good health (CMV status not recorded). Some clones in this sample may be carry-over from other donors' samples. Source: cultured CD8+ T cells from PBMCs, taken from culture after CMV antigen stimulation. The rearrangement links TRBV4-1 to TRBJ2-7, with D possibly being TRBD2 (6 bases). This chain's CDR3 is CASSQVWLAPYEQYV. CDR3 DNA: TGCGCCAGCAGCCAAGTTTGGCTAGCGCCCTACGAGCAGTACGTC.